The sequence of this TCR beta chain was determined in a study of T cell responses to AZD1222 COVID-19 vaccine. Study results and caveats: Spike-specific TCR breadth rose after two AZD1222 doses, and depth rose as well. In the spike-specific TCR repertoire, nearly half reportedly target unmutated variant regions. Most donors were white British, females outnumbered males, and clonal diversity was possibly underestimated. The repertoires were collected only after the peak T cell response.

About this clone: Antigen specificity is unknown.

This table comes from immunoSEQ multiplex PCR, and its TCRdb copy is limited to in-frame clones, with some not included. The sample shows some 180,000 clones, around nine tenths of them seen only once. V was pared by 4 bases and J by 4 bases, with 16 bases between. CDR1 and CDR2 from the germline V gene are LGHDT and YNNKEL (reference sequence). The CDR3 runs 15 residues. Sequencing used peripheral blood, obtained 28 days after the second dose of the MenACWY control vaccine. The clonotype comes from an adult who received the MenACWY meningococcal vaccine as a control. The chain links TRBV3-1 (or the pseudogene TRBV3-2) to TRBJ2-5; a weak D match, TRBD1 (6 bases). The CDR3: CASSLLQGFRETQYF. CDR3 nucleotide sequence: TGTGCCAGCAGCCTACTACAGGGTTTCCGAGAGACCCAGTACTTC.